These T cell receptor beta chains were read from a single sample in a study of cytomegalovirus exposure and HLA in healthy donors. The method was immunoSEQ multiplex PCR; TCRdb's version includes in-frame clones alone and lacks a portion of them. The sample has around 180,000 clones; around 82% are singletons. Sample: PBMCs. These receptors were collected from a boy aged 10-17 years in good health and CMV-seronegative. Both conserved end residues are part of each CDR3. D genes are given only for firm matches. A row's size may be missing; if present it is once, few, many or a size class.

abundance	v_gene	d_gene	j_gene	CDR3aa	CDR3nt
few	TRBV9	NA	TRBJ1-1	CASSVPPERPTEAFF	TGTGCCAGCAGCGTTCCGCCAGAACGCCCCACTGAAGCTTTCTTT
NA	TRBV5-1	TRBD1	TRBJ1-1	CASSFGGTGREAFF	TGCGCCAGCAGCTTTGGGGGGACAGGGCGGGAAGCTTTCTTT
NA	TRBV7-8	NA	TRBJ2-1	CASSLAESSYNEQFF	TGTGCCAGCAGCTTAGCGGAGAGCTCCTACAATGAGCAGTTCTTC
few	TRBV29-1	NA	TRBJ1-3	CSVWAGNTIYF	TGCAGCGTTTGGGCCGGAAACACCATATATTTT
few	TRBV4-1	TRBD1	TRBJ1-5	CASSLQGSNQPQHF	TGCGCCAGCAGCCTACAGGGGAGCAATCAGCCCCAGCATTTT
once	TRBV2	NA	TRBJ2-5	CASSDPPTRSQETQYF	TGTGCCAGCAGTGACCCCCCGACTCGTTCCCAAGAGACCCAGTACTTC
NA	TRBV13	NA	TRBJ2-7	CASSLLADYEQYF	TGTGCCAGCAGCTTATTGGCCGACTACGAGCAGTACTTC
NA	TRBV9	NA	TRBJ2-2	CASRGALTGELFF	TGTGCCAGCAGAGGGGCCCTTACCGGGGAGCTGTTTTTT
NA	TRBV7-2	TRBD1	TRBJ2-4	CASSPDSRGQPSNIQYF	TGTGCCAGCAGCCCTGACTCCAGGGGGCAACCCTCGAACATTCAGTACTTC
NA	TRBV7-9	TRBD1	TRBJ2-1	CASSLLRDRVYNEQFF	TGTGCCAGCAGCTTATTAAGGGACAGGGTGTACAATGAGCAGTTCTTC
NA	TRBV7-2	TRBD2	TRBJ2-3	CASSFPRGGRFTDTQYF	TGTGCCAGCAGCTTCCCTCGGGGCGGGAGATTCACAGATACGCAGTATTTT
NA	TRBV28	TRBD1	TRBJ1-2	CASSSQGAYGYTF	TGTGCCAGCAGTTCCCAGGGGGCCTATGGCTACACCTTC
NA	TRBV20-1	NA	TRBJ2-7	CRAKGSLGGYF	TGCAGGGCCAAGGGGAGCCTCGGGGGGTACTTC
NA	TRBV2	TRBD1	TRBJ2-1	CASAATGGTAGEQFF	TGTGCCAGCGCAGCAACAGGGGGTACGGCAGGTGAGCAGTTCTTC
NA	TRBV27	TRBD1	TRBJ2-2	CASSSTGTGDTGELFF	TGTGCCAGCAGTTCCACCGGGACAGGGGACACCGGGGAGCTGTTTTTT
NA	TRBV6-5	NA	TRBJ1-1	CASRAGLFTEAFF	TGTGCCAGCAGAGCAGGGTTATTCACTGAAGCTTTCTTT
NA	TRBV7-6	TRBD1	TRBJ1-4	CASSSATGEGEKLFF	TGTGCCAGCAGCTCGGCGACAGGGGAGGGTGAAAAACTGTTTTTT
NA	TRBV30	TRBD1	TRBJ1-1	CAWRFGQGQAFF	TGTGCCTGGAGATTTGGACAGGGTCAAGCTTTCTTT
NA	TRBV11-2	TRBD1	TRBJ2-7	CASRRTGGGYEQYF	TGTGCCAGCAGGCGGACAGGGGGTGGCTACGAGCAGTACTTC
NA	TRBV5-1	TRBD1	TRBJ1-4	CASSLGTGVRGTNEKLFF	TGCGCCAGCAGCTTGGGAACAGGGGTTCGAGGAACTAATGAAAAACTGTTTTTT
NA	TRBV7-2	TRBD1	TRBJ1-2	CASSSGSGQGASGYTF	TGTGCCAGCAGCTCCGGATCTGGACAGGGGGCAAGTGGCTACACCTTC
NA	TRBV28	TRBD1	TRBJ2-7	CATHNRRQGGAYEQYF	TGTGCCACCCACAACCGCCGACAGGGGGGGGCCTACGAGCAGTACTTC
few	TRBV5-4	TRBD2	TRBJ2-1	CASSGGGWGYNEQFF	TGTGCCAGCAGCGGCGGGGGATGGGGGTACAATGAGCAGTTCTTC
NA	TRBV11-3	NA	TRBJ2-1	CASSLGRVGSYNEQFF	TGTGCCAGCAGCTTAGGCAGGGTAGGCTCCTACAATGAGCAGTTCTTC
NA	TRBV9	TRBD2	TRBJ2-3	CASSSIAGFTDTQYF	TGTGCCAGCAGCTCCATAGCGGGATTCACAGATACGCAGTATTTT
NA	TRBV27	NA	TRBJ2-1	CASRPARVTYNEQFF	TGTGCCAGCAGACCCGCGAGGGTCACCTACAATGAGCAGTTCTTC
NA	TRBV19	TRBD1	TRBJ2-6	CASSETGGLAGANVLTF	TGTGCCAGTAGTGAGACAGGGGGTCTAGCTGGGGCCAACGTCCTGACTTTC
NA	TRBV6-5	NA	TRBJ2-3	CASSSTPTGYTDTQYF	TGTGCCAGCAGTTCAACCCCGACAGGATACACAGATACGCAGTATTTT
NA	TRBV11-2	NA	TRBJ2-7	CASSLGWGGPDEQYF	TGTGCCAGCAGCTTAGGTTGGGGGGGCCCAGACGAGCAGTACTTC
NA	TRBV6-6	NA	TRBJ2-7	CASSYRRQLGGYEQYF	TGTGCCAGCAGTTACAGGAGGCAGCTAGGGGGCTACGAGCAGTACTTC
NA	TRBV4-1	TRBD1	TRBJ1-2	CASSQDGTGARYGYTF	TGCGCCAGCAGCCAAGACGGTACAGGGGCGCGGTATGGCTACACCTTC
NA	TRBV5-1	TRBD2	TRBJ2-5	CASSPIGVAGRGRQETQYF	TGCGCCAGCAGCCCCATTGGGGTAGCGGGGAGAGGGAGGCAAGAGACCCAGTACTTC
NA	TRBV7-2	NA	TRBJ2-2	CASSFLHLTGELFF	TGTGCCAGCAGCTTCTTACACCTTACCGGGGAGCTGTTTTTT
NA	TRBV7-6	NA	TRBJ2-3	CASSLGSSGWDTQYF	TGTGCCAGCAGCTTAGGATCCTCGGGGTGGGATACGCAGTATTTT
once	TRBV30	NA	TRBJ2-5	CAWSVGRGLGETQYF	TGTGCCTGGAGTGTAGGGAGGGGGTTGGGGGAGACCCAGTACTTC
NA	TRBV28	NA	TRBJ2-1	CASSPTELRGYEQFF	TGTGCCAGCAGCCCCACGGAGTTAAGGGGGTATGAGCAGTTCTTC
NA	TRBV9	TRBD1	TRBJ1-4	CASSLTGTGVEKLFF	TGTGCCAGCAGCCTAACCGGGACAGGGGTTGAAAAACTGTTTTTT
NA	TRBV19	NA	TRBJ2-1	CASSRASSRYNEQFF	TGTGCCAGTAGTCGTGCTAGCTCTAGATACAATGAGCAGTTCTTC